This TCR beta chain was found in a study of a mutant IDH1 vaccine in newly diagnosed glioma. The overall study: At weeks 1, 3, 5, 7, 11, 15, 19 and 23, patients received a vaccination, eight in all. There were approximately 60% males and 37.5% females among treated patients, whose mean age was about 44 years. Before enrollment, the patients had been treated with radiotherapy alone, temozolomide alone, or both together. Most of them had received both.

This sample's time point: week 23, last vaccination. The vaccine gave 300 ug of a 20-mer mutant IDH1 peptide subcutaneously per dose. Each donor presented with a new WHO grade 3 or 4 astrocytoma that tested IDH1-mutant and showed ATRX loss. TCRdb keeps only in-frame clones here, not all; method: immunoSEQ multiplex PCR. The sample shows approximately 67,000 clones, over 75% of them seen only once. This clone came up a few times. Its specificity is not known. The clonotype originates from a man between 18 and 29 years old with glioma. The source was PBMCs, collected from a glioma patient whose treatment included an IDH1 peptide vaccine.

This CDR3 is CASSLFTAETQYF. CDR3 nucleotides: TGTGCCAGCAGCTTATTTACTGCGGAGACCCAGTACTTC. The rearrangement joins TRBV5-5 to TRBJ2-5; D unclear. The CDR3 runs 13 residues. CDR1 is SGHKS and CDR2 is YYEKEE in the germline V gene (reference sequence). Trimming took 2 bases from V and 5 from J, leaving 10 bases between them.